A selection of T cell receptor beta chains follows, all from one sample in a study of post-analysis software for immune sequencing data. TCRdb fed the PCR reads into MiXCR, producing one record per CDR3 protein. The sample holds about 210,000 distinct CDR3 sequences, 29% seen once. The sequencing input was blood. The source is a girl aged 2 to 17 with multiple sclerosis. Both conserved end residues are part of each CDR3. The D gene is left open where the match is weak. Size is omitted from some rows. Given values are once, few, many or a class for expanded clones.

j_call: TRBJ2-1
v_call: TRBV7-2
d_call: TRBD2
clone_size: many
cdr3_nt: TGTGCCAGCCAAAGCGGGAGGAACCCCTACAATGAGCAGTTCTTC
cdr3_aa: CASQSGRNPYNEQFF

j_call: TRBJ1-2
v_call: TRBV27
d_call: .
clone_size: .
cdr3_nt: TGTGCCGGCAGTTCTGGGGCGGATGGCTACACCTTC
cdr3_aa: CAGSSGADGYTF

j_call: TRBJ2-2
v_call: TRBV12-3/TRBV12-4
d_call: .
clone_size: few
cdr3_nt: TGTGCCAGCAGTTTCGTCCGGGAGCTGTTTTTT
cdr3_aa: CASSFVRELFF

j_call: TRBJ1-1
v_call: TRBV6-6
d_call: TRBD1
clone_size: .
cdr3_nt: TGTGCCAGCAGTTATGGGACAGGGGCGGGGGCTGAAGCTTTCTTT
cdr3_aa: CASSYGTGAGAEAFF

j_call: TRBJ2-3
v_call: TRBV20-1
d_call: TRBD2
clone_size: .
cdr3_nt: TGCAGTGCTAGAGCCGGGACTGGGGGGGATGCGCAGTATTTT
cdr3_aa: CSARAGTGGDAQYF

j_call: TRBJ2-5
v_call: TRBV20-1
d_call: .
clone_size: few
cdr3_nt: TGCAATGCTAACAGGGCGACGACCCAGTACTTC
cdr3_aa: CNANRATTQYF

j_call: TRBJ1-1
v_call: TRBV7-9
d_call: .
clone_size: .
cdr3_nt: TGTGCCAGCAGCTTTGAACAGGGCACTGAAGCTTTCTTT
cdr3_aa: CASSFEQGTEAFF

j_call: TRBJ1-5
v_call: TRBV12-3/TRBV12-4
d_call: .
clone_size: .
cdr3_nt: TGTGCCAGCAGTTTCGCGCAGGATCAGCCCCAGCATTTT
cdr3_aa: CASSFAQDQPQHF

j_call: TRBJ2-1
v_call: TRBV10-3
d_call: .
clone_size: many
cdr3_nt: TGTGCCATCAGTGAATGGTGGGCCCACTACAATGAGCAGTTCTTC
cdr3_aa: CAISEWWAHYNEQFF

j_call: TRBJ2-3
v_call: TRBV20-1
d_call: TRBD2
clone_size: .
cdr3_nt: TGCAGCGCGACATGGACTAGCGGGAGAATTGCAGCAGATACGCAGTATTTT
cdr3_aa: CSATWTSGRIAADTQYF

j_call: TRBJ2-5
v_call: TRBV4-1
d_call: TRBD2
clone_size: few
cdr3_nt: TGCGCCAGCAGCCAAAGATCGGCTAGCGGGGGCGAGACCCAGTACTTC
cdr3_aa: CASSQRSASGGETQYF

j_call: TRBJ2-5
v_call: TRBV10-3
d_call: TRBD1
clone_size: many
cdr3_nt: TGTGCCATCAGTGGGACAGGTGCCCGGGGGACCCAGTACTTC
cdr3_aa: CAISGTGARGTQYF

j_call: TRBJ2-3
v_call: TRBV20-1
d_call: TRBD2
clone_size: many
cdr3_nt: TGCAGTGCTAGGCGGGGGAGCACAGATACGCAGTATTTT
cdr3_aa: CSARRGSTDTQYF

j_call: TRBJ2-7
v_call: TRBV5-6
d_call: TRBD2
clone_size: many
cdr3_nt: TGTGCCAGCAGACCCGGCTTTCGCGGGAGGGTGAGGGAAGAGCAGTACTTC
cdr3_aa: CASRPGFRGRVREEQYF

j_call: TRBJ1-1
v_call: TRBV7-9
d_call: .
clone_size: few
cdr3_nt: TGTGCCAGTCATAACCGGGGAGAGAACACTGAAGCTTTCTTT
cdr3_aa: CASHNRGENTEAFF

j_call: TRBJ2-4
v_call: TRBV29-1
d_call: TRBD2
clone_size: many
cdr3_nt: TGCAGCATGGTGAGCGGGAAGGACATTCAGTACTTC
cdr3_aa: CSMVSGKDIQYF

j_call: TRBJ1-1
v_call: TRBV20-1
d_call: TRBD1
clone_size: few
cdr3_nt: TGCACTGCCAGGGGGCGGGTCGACACTGAAGCTTTCTTT
cdr3_aa: CTARGRVDTEAFF

j_call: TRBJ1-1
v_call: TRBV6-6
d_call: TRBD1
clone_size: .
cdr3_nt: TGTGCCAGCAGTTCGACAGGGTGCACTGAAGCTTTCTTT
cdr3_aa: CASSSTGCTEAFF

j_call: TRBJ2-5
v_call: TRBV11-3
d_call: .
clone_size: .
cdr3_nt: TGTGCCAGCAGTAGGACAGTGGGACCCCAAGAGACCCAGTACTTC
cdr3_aa: CASSRTVGPQETQYF

j_call: TRBJ1-6
v_call: TRBV5-1
d_call: .
clone_size: few
cdr3_nt: TGCGCCAGCAGCTGGGAAGGGGGAAATTCACCCCTCCACTTT
cdr3_aa: CASSWEGGNSPLHF

j_call: TRBJ2-2
v_call: TRBV5-1
d_call: TRBD1
clone_size: few
cdr3_nt: TGCGCCAGCAGCAAAACAGGGGTAGACACCGGGGAGCTGTTTTTT
cdr3_aa: CASSKTGVDTGELFF

j_call: TRBJ2-5
v_call: TRBV6-6
d_call: TRBD2
clone_size: .
cdr3_nt: TGTGCCAGCAGTTACTCGGCGCGGGGGGGTGGCCAAGAGACCCAGTACTTC
cdr3_aa: CASSYSARGGGQETQYF

j_call: TRBJ2-1
v_call: TRBV28
d_call: TRBD1
clone_size: many
cdr3_nt: TGTGCCAGCAGTTTATTAGGGACAGGGGATGAGCAGTTCTTC
cdr3_aa: CASSLLGTGDEQFF

j_call: TRBJ2-7
v_call: TRBV10-3
d_call: .
clone_size: .
cdr3_nt: TGTGCCATCAGTGAGTCGCTACAGACCGCCTACGAGCAGTACTTC
cdr3_aa: CAISESLQTAYEQYF

j_call: TRBJ1-4
v_call: TRBV12-3/TRBV12-4
d_call: TRBD1
clone_size: .
cdr3_nt: TGTGCCAGCAGCCCGACAGGGCCCTTCCAAAATGAAAAACTGTTTTTT
cdr3_aa: CASSPTGPFQNEKLFF

j_call: TRBJ1-1
v_call: TRBV6-6
d_call: TRBD1
clone_size: .
cdr3_nt: TGTGCCAGCAGTTTAGGACAGGGAGGCCTCCCTGAAGCTTTCTTT
cdr3_aa: CASSLGQGGLPEAFF

j_call: TRBJ2-7
v_call: TRBV20-1
d_call: .
clone_size: many
cdr3_nt: TGCAGTGCTAGAGACGAGCGCAGACAGCAGTACTTC
cdr3_aa: CSARDERRQQYF

j_call: TRBJ2-7
v_call: TRBV5-1
d_call: .
clone_size: many
cdr3_nt: TGCGCCAGCAGCGGGAGTTCCGGGGCCTACGAGCAGTACTTC
cdr3_aa: CASSGSSGAYEQYF

j_call: TRBJ1-5
v_call: TRBV28
d_call: .
clone_size: few
cdr3_nt: TGTGCCAGCGAGGGACTAATCAATCAGCCCCAGCATTTT
cdr3_aa: CASEGLINQPQHF

j_call: TRBJ2-3
v_call: TRBV29-1
d_call: TRBD2
clone_size: few
cdr3_nt: TGCAGCGCCGGTGGCGGGAGTACAGATACGCAGTATTTT
cdr3_aa: CSAGGGSTDTQYF

j_call: TRBJ2-3
v_call: TRBV3-1
d_call: .
clone_size: many
cdr3_nt: TGTGCCAGCAGCCAAGAGCGGTCCTACACAGATACGCAGTATTTT
cdr3_aa: CASSQERSYTDTQYF

j_call: TRBJ1-1
v_call: TRBV6-5
d_call: .
clone_size: .
cdr3_nt: TGTGCCAGCAGTTGCCAAGGGCTCAGGGCCGTAGGCACTGAAGCTTTCTTT
cdr3_aa: CASSCQGLRAVGTEAFF

j_call: TRBJ1-4
v_call: TRBV5-1
d_call: .
clone_size: .
cdr3_nt: TGCGCCAGCAGCTTATCACAGGGAGCTAATGAAAAACTGTTTTTT
cdr3_aa: CASSLSQGANEKLFF

j_call: TRBJ1-5
v_call: TRBV20-1
d_call: TRBD1
clone_size: few
cdr3_nt: TGCAGTGCTAGAGACTCCAGGGACAGGGGTCATCAGCCCCAGCATTTT
cdr3_aa: CSARDSRDRGHQPQHF

j_call: TRBJ1-4
v_call: TRBV18
d_call: .
clone_size: few
cdr3_nt: TGTGCCAGCTCACCATTGGGACCTAGGCCAGAAAAACTGTTTTTT
cdr3_aa: CASSPLGPRPEKLFF

j_call: TRBJ2-3
v_call: TRBV2
d_call: TRBD1
clone_size: .
cdr3_nt: TGTGCCAGCAGTCCACAGGGGTATTTGACAGATACGCAGTATTTT
cdr3_aa: CASSPQGYLTDTQYF

j_call: TRBJ2-7
v_call: TRBV20-1
d_call: TRBD2
clone_size: many
cdr3_nt: TGCAGTGCCCGTTCAGGCGGGGGGAGCTCCTACGAGCAGTACTTC
cdr3_aa: CSARSGGGSSYEQYF

j_call: TRBJ2-7
v_call: TRBV5-1
d_call: .
clone_size: many
cdr3_nt: TGCGCCAGCAGCTTGGATATGTACGAGCAGTACTTC
cdr3_aa: CASSLDMYEQYF

j_call: TRBJ2-7
v_call: TRBV6-7
d_call: TRBD2
clone_size: few
cdr3_nt: TGTGCCAGCAGTTACTCAGACCGGGAGGGCTCCTACGAGCAGTACTTC
cdr3_aa: CASSYSDREGSYEQYF

j_call: TRBJ1-2
v_call: TRBV28
d_call: .
clone_size: few
cdr3_nt: TGTGCCACTCGGAGCGGGGAGGACTATGGCTACACCTTC
cdr3_aa: CATRSGEDYGYTF

j_call: TRBJ2-7
v_call: TRBV20-1
d_call: TRBD2
clone_size: many
cdr3_nt: TGCAGTGCTCCTCACGTAGCGGGGGGTACCTACGAGCAGTACTTC
cdr3_aa: CSAPHVAGGTYEQYF

j_call: TRBJ2-3
v_call: TRBV7-9
d_call: .
clone_size: .
cdr3_nt: TGTGCCGGCAGCCTAGCGCAGGGGTCCACAGATACGCAGTATTTT
cdr3_aa: CAGSLAQGSTDTQYF

j_call: TRBJ2-1
v_call: TRBV5-1
d_call: TRBD2
clone_size: few
cdr3_nt: TGCGCCAGCAGCTTGGGCCTAGCGGGAGTGGGAGAGCAGTTCTTC
cdr3_aa: CASSLGLAGVGEQFF

j_call: TRBJ2-1
v_call: TRBV20-1
d_call: .
clone_size: many
cdr3_nt: TGCAGTGCTAGGAGGGACCTGGATTCCGGTGAGCAGTTCTTC
cdr3_aa: CSARRDLDSGEQFF

j_call: TRBJ2-7
v_call: TRBV4-1
d_call: TRBD2
clone_size: many
cdr3_nt: TGCGCCAGCAGCCAAGATGGGTGGCTAGCGGACTCCTACGAGCAGTACTTC
cdr3_aa: CASSQDGWLADSYEQYF

j_call: TRBJ1-2
v_call: TRBV18
d_call: TRBD1
clone_size: few
cdr3_nt: TGTGCCAGCTCACCACAGGGACAGCTCCTCTATGGCTACACCTTC
cdr3_aa: CASSPQGQLLYGYTF

j_call: TRBJ2-5
v_call: TRBV18
d_call: TRBD2
clone_size: .
cdr3_nt: TGTGCCAGCCCCCCGGGACTAAAACGAGAGACCCAGTACTTC
cdr3_aa: CASPPGLKRETQYF

j_call: TRBJ2-3
v_call: TRBV6-5
d_call: TRBD2
clone_size: many
cdr3_nt: TGTGCCAGCAGTCCCCTAGCGGGAGGGTTAGATACGCAGTATTTT
cdr3_aa: CASSPLAGGLDTQYF

j_call: TRBJ2-1
v_call: TRBV5-1
d_call: TRBD1
clone_size: many
cdr3_nt: TGCGCCAGCAGCCTGGACAGGGCATACAATGAGCAGTTCTTC
cdr3_aa: CASSLDRAYNEQFF

j_call: TRBJ2-1
v_call: TRBV12-3/TRBV12-4
d_call: TRBD2
clone_size: many
cdr3_nt: TGTGCCAGCAGTTTCCTAGCGGGAGTCGGCAATGAGCAGTTCTTC
cdr3_aa: CASSFLAGVGNEQFF